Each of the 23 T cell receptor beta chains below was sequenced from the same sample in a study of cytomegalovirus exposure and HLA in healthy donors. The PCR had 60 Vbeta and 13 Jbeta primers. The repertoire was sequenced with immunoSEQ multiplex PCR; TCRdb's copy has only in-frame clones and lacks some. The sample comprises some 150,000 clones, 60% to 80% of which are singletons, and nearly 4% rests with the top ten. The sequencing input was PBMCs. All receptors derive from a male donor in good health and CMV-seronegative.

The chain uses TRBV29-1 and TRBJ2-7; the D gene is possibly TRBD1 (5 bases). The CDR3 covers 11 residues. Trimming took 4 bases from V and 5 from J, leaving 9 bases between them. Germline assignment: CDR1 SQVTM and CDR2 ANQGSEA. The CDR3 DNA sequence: TGCAGCGTTGCTCCAGGGAACGAGCAGTACTTC. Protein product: CSVAPGNEQYF.

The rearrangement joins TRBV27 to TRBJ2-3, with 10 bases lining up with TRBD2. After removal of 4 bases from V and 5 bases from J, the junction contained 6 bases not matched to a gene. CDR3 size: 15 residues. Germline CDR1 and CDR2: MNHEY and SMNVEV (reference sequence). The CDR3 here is CASSSAGTSEDTQYF. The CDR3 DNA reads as TGTGCCAGCAGTTCCGCCGGGACTAGCGAAGATACGCAGTATTTT.

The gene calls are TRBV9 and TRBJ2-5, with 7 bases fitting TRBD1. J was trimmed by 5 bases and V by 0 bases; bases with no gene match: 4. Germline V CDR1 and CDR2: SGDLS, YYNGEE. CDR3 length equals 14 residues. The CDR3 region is CASSVARGKETQYF. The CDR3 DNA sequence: TGTGCCAGCAGCGTAGCCAGGGGGAAGGAGACCCAGTACTTC.

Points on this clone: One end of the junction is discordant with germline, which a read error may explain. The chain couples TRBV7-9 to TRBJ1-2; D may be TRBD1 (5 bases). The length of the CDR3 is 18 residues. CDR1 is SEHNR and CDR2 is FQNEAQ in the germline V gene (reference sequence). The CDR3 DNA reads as TGTTCCAGCAGCTTAGACCCCCGGGGGGAAAAAGGAGCGGGTGGCTACACCTTC. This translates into CSSSLDPRGEKGAGGYTF.

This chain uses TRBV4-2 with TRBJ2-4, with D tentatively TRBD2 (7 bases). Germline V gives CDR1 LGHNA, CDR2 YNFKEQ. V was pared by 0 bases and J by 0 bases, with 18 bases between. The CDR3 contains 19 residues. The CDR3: CASSQEAIRGGIAKNIQYF. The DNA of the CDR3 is TGTGCCAGCAGCCAAGAAGCAATCCGCGGGGGCATAGCCAAAAACATTCAGTACTTC.

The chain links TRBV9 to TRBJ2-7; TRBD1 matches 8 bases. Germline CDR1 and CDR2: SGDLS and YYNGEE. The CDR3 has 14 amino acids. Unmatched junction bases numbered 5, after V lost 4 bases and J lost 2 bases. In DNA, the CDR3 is TGTGCCAGCAGCCCCCGGACAGGGACCTACGAGCAGTACTTC. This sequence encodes CASSPRTGTYEQYF. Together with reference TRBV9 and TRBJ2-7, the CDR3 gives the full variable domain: DSGVTQTPKHLITATGQRVTLRCSPRSGDLSVYWYQQSLDQGLQFLIQYYNGEERAKGNILERFSAQQFPDLHSELNLSSLELGDSALYFCASSPRTGTYEQYFGPGTRLTVT.

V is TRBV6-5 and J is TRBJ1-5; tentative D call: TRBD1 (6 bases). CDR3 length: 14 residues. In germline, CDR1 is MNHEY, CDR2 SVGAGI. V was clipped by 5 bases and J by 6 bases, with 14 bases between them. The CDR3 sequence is CASSPPGHPQPQHF. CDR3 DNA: TGTGCCAGCAGTCCTCCGGGACACCCTCAGCCCCAGCATTTT.

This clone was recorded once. Here the CDR3 reads CASLGQGLFGNQPQHF. CDR3 in DNA: TGTGCCAGTCTGGGACAGGGGCTTTTCGGCAATCAGCCCCAGCATTTT. V usage is TRBV19 and J usage is TRBJ1-5, with 10 bases identical to TRBD1. The J segment lost 2 bases and the V segment lost 8 bases, leaving 9 bases of the junction unmatched. The germline V gene has CDR1 LNHDA and CDR2 SQIVND (reference sequence). The CDR3 is 16 residues long. Drawing the rest from reference TRBV19 and TRBJ1-5, the complete variable domain is DGGITQSPKYLFRKEGQNVTLSCEQNLNHDAMYWYRQDPGQGLRLIYYSQIVNDFQKGDIAEGYSVSREKKESFPLTVTSAQKNPTAFYLCASLGQGLFGNQPQHFGDGTRLSIL.

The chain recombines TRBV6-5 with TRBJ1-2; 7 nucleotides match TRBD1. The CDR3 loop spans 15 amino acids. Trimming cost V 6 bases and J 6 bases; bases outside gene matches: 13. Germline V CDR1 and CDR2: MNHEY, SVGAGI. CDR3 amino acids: CASRSPRQGGDGYTF. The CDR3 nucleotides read TGTGCCAGCAGATCGCCTCGACAGGGTGGGGATGGCTACACCTTC.

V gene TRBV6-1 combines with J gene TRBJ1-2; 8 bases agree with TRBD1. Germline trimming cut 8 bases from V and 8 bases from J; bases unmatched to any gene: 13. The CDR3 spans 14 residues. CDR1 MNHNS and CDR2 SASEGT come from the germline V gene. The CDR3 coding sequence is TGTGCCAGCGAAAGCCCTACAGGGGGTGCAGGCTACACCTTC. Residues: CASESPTGGAGYTF.

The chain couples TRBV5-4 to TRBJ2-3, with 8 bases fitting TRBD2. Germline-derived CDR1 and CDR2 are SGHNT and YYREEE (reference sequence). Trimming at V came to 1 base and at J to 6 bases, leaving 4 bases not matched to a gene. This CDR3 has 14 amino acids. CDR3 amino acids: CASSLPPGGDTQYF. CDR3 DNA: TGTGCCAGCAGCTTGCCCCCGGGGGGGGATACGCAGTATTTT.

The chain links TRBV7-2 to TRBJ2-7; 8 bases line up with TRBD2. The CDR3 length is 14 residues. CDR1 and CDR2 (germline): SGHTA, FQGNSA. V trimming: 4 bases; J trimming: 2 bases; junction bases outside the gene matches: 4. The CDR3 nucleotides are TGTGCCAGCAGCTCGACGGGGGGGACCTACGAGCAGTACTTC. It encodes CASSSTGGTYEQYF.

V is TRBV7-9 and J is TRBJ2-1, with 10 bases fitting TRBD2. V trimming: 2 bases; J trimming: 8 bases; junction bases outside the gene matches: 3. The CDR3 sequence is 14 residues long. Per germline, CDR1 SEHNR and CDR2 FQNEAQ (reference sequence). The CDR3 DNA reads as TGTGCCAGCAGCTTAAAGGGGACTAGCGATGAGCAGTTCTTC. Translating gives CASSLKGTSDEQFF.

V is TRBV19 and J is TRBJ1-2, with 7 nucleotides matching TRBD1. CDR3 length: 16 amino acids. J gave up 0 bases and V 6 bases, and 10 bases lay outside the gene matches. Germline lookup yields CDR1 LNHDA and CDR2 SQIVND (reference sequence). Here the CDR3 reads CASRRQGVSSNYGYTF. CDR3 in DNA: TGTGCCAGTAGGAGACAGGGCGTCTCATCTAACTATGGCTACACCTTC.

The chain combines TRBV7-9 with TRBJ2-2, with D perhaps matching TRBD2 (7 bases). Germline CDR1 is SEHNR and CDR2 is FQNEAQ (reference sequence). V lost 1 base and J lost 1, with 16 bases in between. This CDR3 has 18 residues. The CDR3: CASSLGEGEFWNTGELFF. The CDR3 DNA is TGTGCCAGCAGCTTAGGGGAGGGGGAATTTTGGAACACCGGGGAGCTGTTTTTT.

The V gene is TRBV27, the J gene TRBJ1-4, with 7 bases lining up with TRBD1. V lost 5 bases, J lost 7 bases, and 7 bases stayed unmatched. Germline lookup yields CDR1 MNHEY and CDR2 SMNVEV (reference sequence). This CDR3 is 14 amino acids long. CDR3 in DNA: TGTGCCAGCAGTCCAGGGGGGAGGAGTGAAAAACTGTTTTTT. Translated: CASSPGGRSEKLFF.

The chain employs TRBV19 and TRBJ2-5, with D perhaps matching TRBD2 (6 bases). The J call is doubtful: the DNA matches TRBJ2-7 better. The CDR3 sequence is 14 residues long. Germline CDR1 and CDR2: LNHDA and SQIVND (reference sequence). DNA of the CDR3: TGTGCCAGTAGTATAGAGGAGGGAACCTACGAGCAGTACTTC. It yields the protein CASSIEEGTYEQYF.

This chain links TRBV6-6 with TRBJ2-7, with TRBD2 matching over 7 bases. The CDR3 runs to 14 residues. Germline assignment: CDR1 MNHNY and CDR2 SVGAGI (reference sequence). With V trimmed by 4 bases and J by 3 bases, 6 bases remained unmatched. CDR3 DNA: TGTGCCAGCAGTTGGCGGGACTATGGCTACGAGCAGTACTTC. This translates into CASSWRDYGYEQYF.

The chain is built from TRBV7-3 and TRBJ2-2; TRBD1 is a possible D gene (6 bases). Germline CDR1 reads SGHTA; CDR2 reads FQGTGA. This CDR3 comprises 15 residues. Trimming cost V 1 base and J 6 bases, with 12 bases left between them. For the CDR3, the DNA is TGTGCCAGCAGCTTAATGCAGGGGCGCTCCGGGGAGCTGTTTTTT. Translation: CASSLMQGRSGELFF.

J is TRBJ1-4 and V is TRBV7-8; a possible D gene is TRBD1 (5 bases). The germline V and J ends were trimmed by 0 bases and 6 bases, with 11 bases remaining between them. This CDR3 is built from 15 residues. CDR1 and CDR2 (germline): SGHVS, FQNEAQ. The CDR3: CASSLAQGKDEKLFF. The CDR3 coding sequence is TGTGCCAGCAGCTTAGCCCAGGGAAAGGATGAAAAACTGTTTTTT.

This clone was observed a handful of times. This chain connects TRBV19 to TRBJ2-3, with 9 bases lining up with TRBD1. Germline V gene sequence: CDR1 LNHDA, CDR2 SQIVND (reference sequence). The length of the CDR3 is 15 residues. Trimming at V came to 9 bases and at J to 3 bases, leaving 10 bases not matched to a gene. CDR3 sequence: CASRLGTGNTDTQYF. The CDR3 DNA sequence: TGTGCCAGCCGTTTGGGGACAGGGAATACAGATACGCAGTATTTT.

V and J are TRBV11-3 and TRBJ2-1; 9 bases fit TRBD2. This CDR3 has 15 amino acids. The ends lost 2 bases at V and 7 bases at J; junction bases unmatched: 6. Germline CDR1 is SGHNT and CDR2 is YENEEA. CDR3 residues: CASSLRGSGGNEQFF. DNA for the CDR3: TGTGCCAGCAGCTTACGGGGTAGCGGGGGTAATGAGCAGTTCTTC.

The CDR3 region has the DNA TGTGCCAGCAGCACCGGAGGCCCAACCTACAATGAGCAGTTCTTC. Its translation is CASSTGGPTYNEQFF. This chain uses TRBV7-9 with TRBJ2-1; tentatively, D is TRBD2 (5 bases). This CDR3 is built from 15 residues. Between the trimmed V and J ends, which lost 5 bases and 2 bases, there was a span of 13 bases. Germline V gene lookup returns CDR1 SEHNR and CDR2 FQNEAQ (reference sequence).